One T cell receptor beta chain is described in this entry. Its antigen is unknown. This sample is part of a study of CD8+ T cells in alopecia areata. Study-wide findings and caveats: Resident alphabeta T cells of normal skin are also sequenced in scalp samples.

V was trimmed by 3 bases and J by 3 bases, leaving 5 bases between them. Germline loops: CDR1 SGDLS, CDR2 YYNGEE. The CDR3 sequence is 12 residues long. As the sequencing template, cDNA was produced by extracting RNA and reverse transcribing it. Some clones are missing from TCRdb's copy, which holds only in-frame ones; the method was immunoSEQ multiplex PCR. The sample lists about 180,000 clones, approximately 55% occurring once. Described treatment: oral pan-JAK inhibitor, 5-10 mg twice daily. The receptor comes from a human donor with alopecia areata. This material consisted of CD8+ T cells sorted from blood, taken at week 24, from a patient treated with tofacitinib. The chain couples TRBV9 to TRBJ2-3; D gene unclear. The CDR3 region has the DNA TGTGCCAGCAGCGCCACTACAGATACGCAGTATTTT. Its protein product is CASSATTDTQYF.